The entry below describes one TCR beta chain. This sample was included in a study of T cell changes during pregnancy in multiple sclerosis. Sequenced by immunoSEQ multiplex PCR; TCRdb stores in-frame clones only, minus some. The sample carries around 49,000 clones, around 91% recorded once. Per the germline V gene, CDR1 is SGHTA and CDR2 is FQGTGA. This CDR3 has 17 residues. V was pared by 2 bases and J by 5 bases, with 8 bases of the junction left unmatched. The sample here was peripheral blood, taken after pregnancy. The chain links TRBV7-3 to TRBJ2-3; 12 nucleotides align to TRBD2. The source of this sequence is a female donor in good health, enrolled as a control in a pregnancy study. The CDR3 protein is CASSLSPSGGAQDTQYF. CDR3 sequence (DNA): TGTGCCAGCAGCTTATCCCCTAGCGGGGGGGCCCAAGATACGCAGTATTTT.